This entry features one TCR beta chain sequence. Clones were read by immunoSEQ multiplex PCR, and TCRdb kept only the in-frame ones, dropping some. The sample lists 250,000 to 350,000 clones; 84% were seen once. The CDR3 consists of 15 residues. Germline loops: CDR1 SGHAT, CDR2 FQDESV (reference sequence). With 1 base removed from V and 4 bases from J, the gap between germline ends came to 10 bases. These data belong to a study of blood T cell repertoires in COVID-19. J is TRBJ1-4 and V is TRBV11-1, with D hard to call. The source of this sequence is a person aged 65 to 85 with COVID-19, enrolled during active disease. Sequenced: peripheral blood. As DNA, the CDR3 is TGTGCCAGCAGCTTAGGCCCGCGGAGTAATGAAAAACTGTTTTTT. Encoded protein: CASSLGPRSNEKLFF.